These 9 T cell receptor beta chains were all obtained from the same sample, sequenced in a study of cytomegalovirus exposure and HLA in healthy donors (dated by TCRdb to about 2017). The library was prepared using the immunoSEQ multiplex PCR assay. For the multiplex PCR, a mixture combining 60 forward primers for TCR Vbeta segments and 13 reverse primers for TCR Jbeta segments was used. In its TCRdb copy, this immuneACCESS table keeps in-frame sequences only and misses some clones. Where compared with another copy, unresolved V genes explain less than half of these, and the others have no known cause. Within this sample are roughly 140,000 clones, with 76% of them counted one time only. The ten biggest clones cover more than 3% of the sample. The specimen sequenced was PBMCs. Receptor source: a man aged 18 to 35 in good health and CMV-seronegative.

J is TRBJ1-1 and V is TRBV7-3; 7 nucleotides agree with TRBD1. The CDR3 has 14 amino acids. Trimming cost V 3 bases and J 2 bases; bases outside gene matches: 3. CDR1 and CDR2 from the germline V gene are SGHTA and FQGTGA. The CDR3 loop reads CASSLGQHNTEAFF. The CDR3, as DNA: TGTGCCAGCAGCTTGGGACAGCACAACACTGAAGCTTTCTTT.

The CDR3 here is CASRDGRGNQPQHF. The CDR3 DNA reads as TGTGCCAGCAGGGACGGGAGGGGCAATCAGCCCCAGCATTTT. The genes are TRBV2 and TRBJ1-5; D call uncertain. The CDR3 extends over 14 amino acids. Germline assignment: CDR1 SNHLY and CDR2 FYNNEI. V was trimmed by 6 bases and J by 2 bases, leaving 11 bases between them.

V is TRBV29-1 and J is TRBJ2-3; D might be TRBD2 (6 bases). This CDR3 spans 13 amino acids. CDR1 and CDR2 (germline): SQVTM, ANQGSEA. The ends were cut back, 6 bases at V and 0 bases at J, with 10 bases in the middle. CDR3 residues: CSVREFSTDTQYF. CDR3 DNA: TGCAGCGTGCGGGAATTCAGCACAGATACGCAGTATTTT.

This clone was observed a single time. V usage is TRBV5-1 and J usage is TRBJ2-1; a weak D match, TRBD2 (6 bases). The CDR3 runs 14 residues. CDR1 SGHRS and CDR2 YFSETQ come from the germline V gene. The V end lost 1 base, the J end lost 5 bases, and 10 bases lay between the germline ends. CDR3 loop: CASSLLSGDNEQFF. The CDR3 nucleotides are TGCGCCAGCAGCTTGTTATCGGGGGACAATGAGCAGTTCTTC.

To note about this clone: Given a much more abundant clone one base away, this may be a read error. The V call is TRBV9, the J call TRBJ1-2, with TRBD1 matching over 7 bases. This CDR3 is built from 13 residues. Germline CDR1 SGDLS, CDR2 YYNGEE. Losses at the gene ends were 4 bases for V and 2 bases for J; bases not matched to a gene: 2. The CDR3 sequence is CASSSTGNYGYTF. In nucleotides, the CDR3 is TGTGCCAGCAGCTCGACAGGGAACTATGGCTACACCTTC.

This chain links TRBV9 with TRBJ2-2, with TRBD1 matching over 8 bases. The CDR3 is 16 amino acids. The V gene end was trimmed by 2 bases and the J gene end by 3 bases; junction bases not matched to a gene: 6. The germline V gene encodes CDR1 SGDLS and CDR2 YYNGEE. The CDR3 loop is CASSVDSTGDTGELFF. Here the CDR3 DNA reads TGTGCCAGCAGCGTCGACTCGACAGGGGACACCGGGGAGCTGTTTTTT.

This chain joins TRBV30 and TRBJ1-2, with 7 bases identical to TRBD1. Trimming cost V 3 bases and J 8 bases; bases outside gene matches: 6. Germline CDR1 and CDR2: GTSNPN and SVGIG (reference sequence). The CDR3 has 12 residues. CDR3 nucleotide sequence: TGTGCCTGGAGAGACAGGGCTCGGGGCTACACCTTC. Its protein is CAWRDRARGYTF. Full variable domain (remainder filled in from reference TRBV30 and TRBJ1-2): SQTIHQWPATLVQPVGSPLSLECTVEGTSNPNLYWYRQAAGRGLQLLFYSVGIGQISSEVPQNLSASRPQDRQFILSSKKLLLSDSGFYLCAWRDRARGYTFGSGTRLTVV.

The rearrangement links TRBV19 to TRBJ2-1, with 7 bases matching TRBD2. There are 15 residues in the CDR3. The germline CDR1 and CDR2 sequences are LNHDA and SQIVND (reference sequence). The V and J ends lost 1 base and 2 bases, in that order; junction bases with no gene match: 2. The CDR3 DNA reads TGTGCCAGTAGTATAGGCCTAGCGGCCTACAATGAGCAGTTCTTC. Residues: CASSIGLAAYNEQFF.

The V and J genes are TRBV10-3 and TRBJ2-2; possible D gene TRBD2, 6 bases. With 0 bases removed from V and 0 bases from J, the gap between germline ends came to 11 bases. Germline V gives CDR1 ENHRY, CDR2 SYGVKD. There are 17 residues in the CDR3. CDR3 sequence reads: CAISESKWDSNTGELFF. The CDR3, as DNA: TGTGCCATCAGTGAGTCAAAATGGGACTCGAACACCGGGGAGCTGTTTTTT.